These 3 T cell receptor beta chains originate from one sample sequenced in a study of blood T cell repertoires in COVID-19 (dated by TCRdb to between 2020 and 2021). The method was the immunoSEQ multiplex PCR assay. TCRdb obtained this table from immuneACCESS and retained in-frame rearrangements with V and J assigned. These tables miss some clones; where compared with another copy, unresolved V genes account for less than half of the shortfall, and the remainder is unexplained. For this sample the table gives about 170,000 clones, of which approximately 84% were detected only once. The ten top clones hold around an eighth of the sample. Material: peripheral blood. The source is a young man with active or convalescent COVID-19.

The chain carries TRBV19 and TRBJ2-6; D possibly corresponds to TRBD1 (5 bases). Between the trimmed V and J ends, which lost 7 bases and 0 bases, there was a span of 16 bases. Germline values: CDR1 LNHDA, CDR2 SQIVND (reference sequence). The CDR3 is 17 residues long. The CDR3 nucleotides read TGTGCCAGTATCCCCAATACAGGAAGCTCTGGGGCCAACGTCCTGACTTTC. This sequence encodes CASIPNTGSSGANVLTF.

This clone was seen a single time. The V and J genes are TRBV27 and TRBJ2-2; D not certain. The CDR3 is 12 amino acids. Germline CDR1 and CDR2: MNHEY and SMNVEV (reference sequence). Trimming cost V 5 bases and J 4 bases, with 5 bases left between them. In DNA, the CDR3 is TGTGCCAGCAGTCTCCTCACCGGGGAGCTGTTTTTT. Its translation: CASSLLTGELFF.

This clone was seen only once. CDR3 sequence reads: CASSTRQGRGDTQYF. DNA for the CDR3: TGTGCCAGCAGCACCCGACAGGGAAGAGGAGATACGCAGTATTTT. The V and J genes are TRBV9 and TRBJ2-3; 7 bases line up with TRBD1. V shed 4 bases and J 5 bases; nucleotides not matched to a gene: 10. This CDR3 has 15 residues. The V gene's germline CDR1 is SGDLS and CDR2 YYNGEE.